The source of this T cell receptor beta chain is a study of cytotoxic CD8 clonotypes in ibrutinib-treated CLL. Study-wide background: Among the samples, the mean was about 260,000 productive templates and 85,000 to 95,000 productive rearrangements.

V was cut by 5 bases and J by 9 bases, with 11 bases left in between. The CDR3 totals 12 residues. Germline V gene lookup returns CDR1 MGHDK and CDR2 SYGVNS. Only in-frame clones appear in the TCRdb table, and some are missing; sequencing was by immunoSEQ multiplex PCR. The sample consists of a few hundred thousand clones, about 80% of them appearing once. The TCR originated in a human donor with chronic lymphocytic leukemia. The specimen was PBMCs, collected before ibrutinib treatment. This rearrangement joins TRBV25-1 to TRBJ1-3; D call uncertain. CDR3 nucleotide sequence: TGTGCCAGCAGTCCCCGATCGGGCACCATATATTTT. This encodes CASSPRSGTIYF. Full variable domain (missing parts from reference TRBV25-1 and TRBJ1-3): EADIYQTPRYLVIGTGKKITLECSQTMGHDKMYWYQQDPGMELHLIHYSYGVNSTEKGDLSSESTVSRIRTEHFPLTLESARPSHTSQYLCASSPRSGTIYFGEGSWLTVV.